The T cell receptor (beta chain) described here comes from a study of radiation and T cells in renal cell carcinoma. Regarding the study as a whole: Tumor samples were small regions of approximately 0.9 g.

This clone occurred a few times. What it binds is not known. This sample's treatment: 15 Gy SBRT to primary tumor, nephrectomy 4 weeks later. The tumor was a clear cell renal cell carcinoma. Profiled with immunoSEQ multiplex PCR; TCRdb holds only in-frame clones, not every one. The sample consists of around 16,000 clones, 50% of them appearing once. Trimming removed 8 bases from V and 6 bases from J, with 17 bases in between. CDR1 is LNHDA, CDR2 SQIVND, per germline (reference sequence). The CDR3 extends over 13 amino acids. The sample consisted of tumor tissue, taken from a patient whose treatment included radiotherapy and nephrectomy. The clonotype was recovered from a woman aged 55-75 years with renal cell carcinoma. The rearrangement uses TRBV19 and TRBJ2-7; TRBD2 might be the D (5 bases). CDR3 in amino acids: CASARVPEGEQYF. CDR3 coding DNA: TGTGCCAGTGCTAGAGTCCCCGAGGGCGAGCAGTACTTC.